This TCR beta chain was sequenced in a study of T cells in Graves' hyperthyroidism and ophthalmopathy (dated by TCRdb to between 2019 and 2020). As for the study more broadly: Peripheral blood samples were taken at initial diagnosis, before any treatment was given. TCR V-J signatures able to tell the groups apart were searched for in a discovery cohort of some 100 patients, of whom roughly 42 had Graves' ophthalmopathy and some 60 had stable Graves' hyperthyroidism. Prospective prediction of ophthalmopathy was tested in an independent validation cohort of 18 to 20 hyperthyroidism patients and 17 patients who later progressed to ophthalmopathy. The 95 to 100 discovery patients were randomly divided into training and test sets at a 7:3 ratio. Thyroid tissue and blood T-cell repertoires from several Graves' hyperthyroidism patients were also compared in the study. Once sampling was done, hyperthyroidism patients were given methimazole at a starting dose of 30 mg daily, whereas ophthalmopathy patients were given high-dose intravenous methylprednisolone. The paper reports TCR Vbeta CDR3 sequencing of 140 or so peripheral blood samples: under 45 ophthalmopathy, under 80 hyperthyroidism and approximately 17 progressor patients.

From the cysteine through the phenylalanine, the CDR3 covers 14 amino acids. Only CDR3 DNA is held: 42 bases, read in frame from base 1. Between the V and J ends, shortened by 3 bases and 9 bases respectively, the junction contains 15 bases. Via the germline V gene (reference sequence), CDR1 is LNHNV and CDR2 YYDKDF. Notes on this clonotype: Its antigen is still unknown. It may be a read error: a sequence one base away is much more abundant.

Hyperthyroidism patients were aged 18 to 65 years and newly diagnosed, with disease duration of less than 2 months. Patients with uncontrolled infections, other autoimmune diseases, pregnancy or lactation were excluded. Diagnoses were established on the basis of clinical symptoms, serum thyroxine and TRAb, thyroid ultrasound, and orbital computed tomography. For progressor patients, blood was drawn at the first diagnosis of hyperthyroidism, before any ophthalmopathy symptoms had appeared. PBMCs were separated from roughly 10 ml of fresh peripheral blood using Ficoll-Paque density gradient centrifugation. Progressor patients were defined as those initially diagnosed with Graves' hyperthyroidism in whom ophthalmopathy developed during follow-up. Total RNA was extracted using Trizol reagent, and RNA quality was assessed on an Agilent 2100 Bioanalyzer. What the study reported, not specific to this receptor: No statistical method was used to set the sample size in advance, and investigators knew the group allocation. Blood samples also contained most of the expanded thyroid clonotypes (frequency above 0.001), which suggests that blood repertoires may reflect thyroid immune responses. A 13 V-J signature model separated ophthalmopathy from stable hyperthyroidism, with 87.88% sensitivity and about 81% specificity in cross-validation and 80%/75% in testing. In validation, progression to ophthalmopathy was predicted by the model with 70.59% sensitivity and 72% to 80% specificity, a median of about 6 months before onset.

The TCR beta CDR3 regions were amplified from RNA transcripts. A first-round RT-PCR of the TCR CDR3 used the HTBI primer set with the Qiagen OneStep RT-PCR kit. The libraries were constructed in a second round of multiplex PCR and then size-selected and purified. Sequencing of the libraries was done on an Illumina HiSeq2000 using paired-end 100 bp reads. The paper's processing steps were these. SOAPnuke was used to process the raw data, throwing out any read that contained adapters or uncalled bases, had a mean Phred below 15, or lacked an exact constant-primer or identifier match. High-quality paired reads were merged with COPE v1.2.5, and unique nucleotide sequences were defined as clonotypes. MiTCR v1.1 was used to align clonotypes to the IMGT TRBV, TRBD and TRBJ reference segments. Analysis was restricted to V-J combinations with a frequency above 0.0001, which covered just over 98% of repertoires. A TCS score was defined as the ratio of F50 (clonal expansion) to E x V (chaos), with BLOSUM62-based TCRdist applied between CDR3 peptides within each V-J. Welch's t-statistics and random forest reduced around 510 V-J features to roughly 13, which were used in a naive Bayes classifier (R e1071). TCRdb ran its own pipeline on the public reads, namely fastp trimming at Q25 and MiXCR clone calling, and kept in-frame beta chains. Each CDR3 protein gets just one entry, which takes the most common genes and DNA from the rows behind it. Clone size and V and J calls follow TCRdb, not the original study. The sample contains approximately 150,000 distinct CDR3 sequences, around 8.9% of them found a single time. Around 20% of the sample is held by the ten biggest clonotypes.

This TCR was sampled from a woman between 18 and 30 years old with Graves' hyperthyroidism that later progressed to Graves' ophthalmopathy. The sample consisted of blood. The chain uses TRBV15 and TRBJ2-1; no D gene call is confident. The CDR3 protein: CATSSLQSNSEQFF. The DNA reads as follows: TGTGCCACCAGCAGCCTGCAGTCAAACAGTGAGCAGTTCTTC.